The table lists the clone carrying this TCR beta chain with many counts. This sample is drawn from a study of neurological immune-mediated disorders. In TCRdb, the 5' RACE reads were re-called with MiXCR into one record per CDR3 protein. The table lists roughly 120,000 distinct CDR3 sequences, roughly 3.4% of them singletons. The CDR3 runs 15 residues. Germline assignment: CDR1 MNHEY and CDR2 SVGAGI. Trimming took 6 bases from V and 0 from J, leaving 13 bases between them. The chain recombines TRBV6-5 with TRBJ2-3; D possibly matches TRBD1 or TRBD2 (5 bases each). This receptor was taken from a woman aged 25 to 45 with multiple sclerosis. Sequencing was done on a sample of PBMCs. CDR3 sequence: CASSPFGGSTDTQYF. The CDR3 nucleotides read TGTGCCAGCAGCCCCTTTGGGGGTAGCACAGATACGCAGTATTTT.